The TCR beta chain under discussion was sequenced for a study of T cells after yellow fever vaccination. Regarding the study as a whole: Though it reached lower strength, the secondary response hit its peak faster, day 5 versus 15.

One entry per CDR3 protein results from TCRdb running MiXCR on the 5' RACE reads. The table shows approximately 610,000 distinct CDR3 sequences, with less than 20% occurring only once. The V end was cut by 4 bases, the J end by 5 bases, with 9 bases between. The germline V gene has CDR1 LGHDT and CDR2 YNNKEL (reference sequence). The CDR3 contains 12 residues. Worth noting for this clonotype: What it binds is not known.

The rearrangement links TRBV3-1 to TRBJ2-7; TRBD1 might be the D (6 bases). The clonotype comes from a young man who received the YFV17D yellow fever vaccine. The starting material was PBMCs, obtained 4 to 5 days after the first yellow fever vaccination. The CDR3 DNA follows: TGTGCCAGCAGCCCCCGACAGGACGAGCAGTACTTC. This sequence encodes CASSPRQDEQYF.